Shown below are 22 T cell receptor beta chains from a single sample sequenced in a study of cytomegalovirus exposure and HLA in healthy donors. Produced via immunoSEQ multiplex PCR; TCRdb's table is partial and in-frame only. The sample includes about 38,000 clones, approximately 95% of them seen just once. Sequencing input: PBMCs. Receptors originate from a man younger than 30 in good health and CMV-seronegative.

The chain links TRBV30 to TRBJ1-4; TRBD1 matches at 7 bases. CDR3 size: 15 residues. From germline, CDR1 is GTSNPN and CDR2 SVGIG (reference sequence). Unmatched junction bases numbered 12, after V lost 3 bases and J lost 8 bases. In DNA form, the CDR3 reads TGTGCCTGGAGCTTGGACAGGACCGTCATGGAAAAACTGTTTTTT. This sequence encodes CAWSLDRTVMEKLFF.

V usage is TRBV19 and J usage is TRBJ1-5; D is perhaps TRBD1 (6 bases). The CDR3 is 16 amino acids. The ends were cut back, 1 base at V and 1 base at J, with 11 bases in the middle. Germline V gene data show CDR1 as LNHDA and CDR2 as SQIVND (reference sequence). The CDR3 DNA reads as TGTGCCAGTAGTATAGGGAACAGGGCAAGCAATCAGCCCCAGCATTTT. Residues: CASSIGNRASNQPQHF.

The chain links TRBV28 to TRBJ2-5; D gene uncertain. V lost 4 bases, J lost 7 bases, and 7 bases lay in between. Germline values: CDR1 MDHEN, CDR2 SYDVKM. This CDR3 comprises 11 residues. This CDR3 is CASSSPGTQYF. CDR3 sequence (DNA): TGTGCCAGCAGTTCCCCCGGGACCCAGTACTTC.

The chain joins TRBV25-1 to TRBJ2-1; D perhaps matches TRBD1 (6 bases). This CDR3 contains 15 residues. The germline V and J ends were trimmed by 6 bases and 2 bases, with 14 bases remaining between them. Looked up from germline, CDR1 is MGHDK and CDR2 is SYGVNS. CDR3 DNA sequence: TGTGCCAGCAGCCCTCAGGGGAAAGCCTACAATGAGCAGTTCTTC. Protein product: CASSPQGKAYNEQFF.

The chain uses TRBV6-5 and TRBJ1-2, with D hard to call. The CDR3 is 15 amino acids. Looked up from germline, CDR1 is MNHEY and CDR2 is SVGAGI. Trimming pared 2 bases from V and 0 bases from J, leaving 10 bases between. CDR3 amino acids: CASSYGLESNYGYTF. CDR3 DNA: TGTGCCAGCAGTTACGGGTTGGAGTCTAACTATGGCTACACCTTC.

The chain combines TRBV7-9 with TRBJ1-2; D is undetermined. Trimming removed 1 base at V and 1 base at J, with 7 bases between. Germline loops: CDR1 SEHNR, CDR2 FQNEAQ (reference sequence). CDR3 length: 14 residues. As DNA, the CDR3 is TGTGCCAGCAGCTTAGACTTGATTAACTATGGCTACACCTTC. Its translation is CASSLDLINYGYTF.

The J gene is TRBJ1-1, the V gene TRBV2, with D possibly TRBD1 on 6 matching bases. V lost 7 bases and J 1 base, leaving 16 bases between the germline ends. Germline V gene data show CDR1 as SNHLY and CDR2 as FYNNEI. The CDR3 length is 15 residues. CDR3 DNA sequence: TGTGCCAGCAAGGTACGGGACACACAGAACACTGAAGCTTTCTTT. It yields the protein CASKVRDTQNTEAFF.

The rearrangement links TRBV6-5 to TRBJ2-7; possible D gene TRBD1, 5 bases. The CDR3 has 11 amino acids. V lost 10 bases and J 7 bases, leaving 14 bases between the germline ends. The germline V gene has CDR1 MNHEY and CDR2 SVGAGI. CDR3 residues: CATRVLSEQYF. The CDR3 DNA is TGTGCCACCAGGGTGTTGAGTGAGCAGTACTTC.

This clone has only a few counts. The chain carries TRBV2 and TRBJ1-2, with D maybe TRBD1 (6 bases). CDR1 SNHLY and CDR2 FYNNEI come from the germline V gene. CDR3 length: 14 amino acids. Trimming pared 6 bases from V and 5 bases from J, leaving 16 bases between. The CDR3 loop is CASRAEDSLYGYTF. The CDR3 DNA sequence: TGTGCCAGCAGGGCGGAGGACAGTCTATATGGCTACACCTTC.

This clone has a handful of counts. The chain links TRBV28 to TRBJ1-2; 10 positions agree with TRBD1. J was trimmed by 4 bases and V by 5 bases; bases with no gene match: 16. Germline-derived CDR1 and CDR2 are MDHEN and SYDVKM. The CDR3 contains 18 residues. The CDR3 DNA reads TGTGCCAGCAGTCTACTCCGACTTCGGGACAGGGGATTCTATGGCTACACCTTC. Protein: CASSLLRLRDRGFYGYTF.

This clone was seen a handful of times. V gene TRBV4-1 combines with J gene TRBJ1-2, with TRBD1 identical over 11 bases. Trimming removed 0 bases from V and 4 bases from J; junction bases left unmatched: 4. CDR3 size: 16 residues. Germline CDR1 MGHRA, CDR2 YSYEKL. The CDR3 coding sequence is TGCGCCAGCAGCCAAGAGGTGGGGACAGGGGGCTATGGCTACACCTTC. This encodes CASSQEVGTGGYGYTF.

The V call is TRBV4-1, the J call TRBJ2-7; 15 bases are shared with TRBD2. The junction had 9 bases not matched to a gene; V was cut back by 3 bases and J by 0 bases. The germline CDR1 and CDR2 sequences are MGHRA and YSYEKL. The CDR3 runs 19 residues. The CDR3: CASSHKGLAGGPLSYEQYF. CDR3 in DNA: TGCGCCAGCAGCCACAAGGGACTAGCGGGAGGCCCCCTCTCCTACGAGCAGTACTTC.

The rearrangement links TRBV11-1 to TRBJ2-1; TRBD2 matches at 11 bases. There are 15 residues in the CDR3. Trimming took 2 bases from V and 8 from J; bases not matched to a gene: 5. Germline assignment: CDR1 SGHAT and CDR2 FQDESV (reference sequence). This chain's CDR3 is CASSLILAGGDEQFF. Written as DNA, the CDR3 is TGTGCCAGCAGCTTAATCCTAGCGGGGGGCGATGAGCAGTTCTTC.

The V and J genes are TRBV2 and TRBJ1-2; D is possibly TRBD1 (5 bases). CDR3 length: 11 amino acids. Germline CDR1 reads SNHLY; CDR2 reads FYNNEI. Deletions cut 4 bases from V and 8 bases from J, with 8 bases between. CDR3 region: CASSGQPGYTF. The DNA for the CDR3 is TGTGCCAGCAGTGGACAGCCAGGCTACACCTTC.

The chain is built from TRBV29-1 and TRBJ2-5; 12 bases agree with TRBD2. The germline V gene has CDR1 SQVTM and CDR2 ANQGSEA. The CDR3 runs 14 residues. V lost 7 bases, J lost 4 bases, and 7 bases stayed unmatched. The CDR3 spells CSAASGRAGETQYF. The CDR3, as DNA: TGCAGCGCGGCTAGCGGGAGGGCCGGAGAGACCCAGTACTTC. The full variable domain, with the rest looked up from reference TRBV29-1 and TRBJ2-5, is SAVISQKPSRDICQRGTSLTIQCQVDSQVTMMFWYRQQPGQSLTLIATANQGSEATYESGFVIDKFPISRPNLTFSTLTVSNMSPEDSSIYLCSAASGRAGETQYFGPGTRLLVL.

This rearrangement joins TRBV6-5 to TRBJ2-7, with D possibly matching TRBD1 (5 bases). CDR1 is MNHEY and CDR2 is SVGAGI in the germline V gene. With 0 bases removed from V and 4 bases from J, the gap between germline ends came to 10 bases. The CDR3 totals 14 residues. The chain's CDR3 is CASSYSPGKYEQYF. The CDR3 nucleotides read TGTGCCAGCAGTTACTCCCCAGGGAAGTACGAGCAGTACTTC.

The count of this clone is one. The gene calls are TRBV6-1 and TRBJ2-1; 9 bases are a match to TRBD2. V dropped 5 bases and J dropped 6; count of bases not matched to a gene: 5. CDR1 and CDR2 from the germline V gene are MNHNS and SASEGT. This CDR3 region has 14 residues. The CDR3 region has the DNA TGTGCCAGCAGTCAGGGACTAGCAAGCAATGAGCAGTTCTTC. It is translated as CASSQGLASNEQFF.

The rearrangement joins TRBV6-1 to TRBJ2-7; 10 bases are a match to TRBD1. This CDR3 comprises 14 residues. Looked up from germline, CDR1 is MNHNS and CDR2 is SASEGT. V shed 8 bases, J shed 2 bases, and the junction held 6 bases outside the gene matches. The DNA for the CDR3 is TGTGCCAGCCGGACAGGGGGTCCCCCCTACGAGCAGTACTTC. Its translation is CASRTGGPPYEQYF.

This clone was recorded only once. V usage is TRBV7-9 and J usage is TRBJ2-7, with 10 bases identical to TRBD1. Germline CDR1 is SEHNR and CDR2 is FQNEAQ (reference sequence). After removal of 6 bases from V and 5 bases from J, the junction contained 10 bases not matched to a gene. The CDR3 runs to 15 residues. The CDR3 coding sequence is TGTGCCAGCAGACAGACAGGGGGCGTTTTCCACGAGCAGTACTTC. Its protein is CASRQTGGVFHEQYF.

This chain links TRBV5-6 with TRBJ1-2, with TRBD1 as a possible D gene (5 bases). Germline CDR1 SGHDT, CDR2 YYEEEE. This CDR3 has 15 residues. The V gene lost 4 bases and the J gene lost 1 base, with 14 bases spanning the gap. CDR3 residues: CASSTDGGYNYGYTF. The CDR3 DNA follows: TGTGCCAGCAGCACGGACGGGGGTTATAACTATGGCTACACCTTC.

This rearrangement joins TRBV6-4 to TRBJ2-1, with 12 bases aligning to TRBD1. CDR1 is MRHNA and CDR2 is SNTAGT in the germline V gene. J gave up 7 bases and V 0 bases, and 1 base lay outside the gene matches. The CDR3 covers 15 residues. For the CDR3, the DNA is TGTGCCAGCAGTGACTCGGGACAGGGGGCGAATGAGCAGTTCTTC. Its protein product is CASSDSGQGANEQFF.

This chain joins TRBV5-5 and TRBJ1-2; 12 bases fit TRBD1. Germline V CDR1 and CDR2: SGHKS, YYEKEE (reference sequence). The CDR3 has 16 amino acids. V was clipped by 4 bases and J by 8 bases; unmatched bases: 12. The CDR3: CASSPLPGQGARGYTF. The CDR3 DNA follows: TGTGCCAGCAGCCCTCTCCCGGGACAGGGGGCGAGAGGCTACACCTTC.